The rows below give T cell receptor beta chains drawn from one sample of a study of control samples from healthy donors and cancer patients. Assay used: immunoSEQ multiplex PCR; TCRdb lists only in-frame clones, some missing. The sample carries tens of thousands of clones, approximately 82% recorded once. Sequencing was carried out using blood. All receptors come from a man aged 55 to 70 in good health. Both conserved end residues are part of each CDR3. Clone size is given for some rows only: seen once, a few or many times, or a class if the clone is expanded.

clone_size v_call cdr3_aa
few TRBV2 CASSGGQRHSGNTIYF
NA TRBV5-4 CASSRDLQGIYGYTF
NA TRBV5-1 CASSDGTSLTQYF
NA TRBV4-1 CASSQGFTTGPHEQYF
once TRBV5-1 CASRGGQNTEAFF
NA TRBV5-1 CASSLAGAFEKLFF
NA TRBV10-2 CASSDPGTNYGYTF
NA TRBV24-1 CATSDTGTGDKDTQYF
NA TRBV28 CASSYGTSGSPLHF
NA TRBV4-3 CASSQATVANTGELFF
NA TRBV20-1 CSASDWARNTEAFF
NA TRBV27 CASSRARGQGHYEQFF
once TRBV6-2/TRBV6-3 CASSNGLAGSPLHF
NA TRBV30 CAWERDRQGYTF
NA TRBV5-6 CASSSGQGATNEKLFF
NA TRBV19 CASSLPVPPW
once TRBV4-3 CASSHGAQRGGSDTQYF
NA TRBV5-3 CARSLAPGLAGGTNTGELFF
NA TRBV12-3/TRBV12-4 CASSLKGYEQYF
NA TRBV19 CASRSSGASTQYF
NA TRBV6-2/TRBV6-3 CASSYQGPVSGNTIYF
NA TRBV6-1 CASSGQGFYNNSPLHF
few TRBV6-5 CASSIRGSPLHF
NA TRBV28 CASSLGQGAPYEQYF
NA TRBV19 CASSRAGHYGEPQHF
NA TRBV28 CASSPTDGLAGGELYNEQFF
NA TRBV5-8 CASSLLQINEKLFF
NA TRBV5-1 CASSLASGIYEQYF
once TRBV18 CASSPQGGTEAFF
NA TRBV7-9 CASSPGTSGRARNEQFF
NA TRBV28 CASKPNRGLSYEQYF
once TRBV5-8 CASSLLGQVQPQHF
NA TRBV12-3/TRBV12-4 CASATRWAEAFF
few TRBV6-6 CASSWDGGYQPQHF
NA TRBV9 CASSVGGWETQYF
NA TRBV18 CASSVDGRDNSPLHF
NA TRBV28 CASSWTLLRGYEQYF
NA TRBV24-1 CATSDLKTGRSYNEQFF
NA TRBV11-3 CASSFERGEAFGELFF
NA TRBV7-2 CASNNQGTRGWSGELFF